This T cell receptor (beta chain) is drawn from a study of T cell responses to AZD1222 COVID-19 vaccine. Findings of the study overall: Repertoires were obtained solely post-peak T cell response. Recipients of AZD1222 seropositive at baseline numbered only five or six.

Comment on this clone: As yet, its antigen is unknown.

The method was immunoSEQ multiplex PCR; TCRdb's version includes in-frame clones alone and lacks a portion of them. Among 90,000 to 120,000 clones, about 90% were seen once, and the ten largest hold 7.5% to 9.5%. CDR1 is SGHRS, CDR2 YFSETQ, per germline. This CDR3 has 15 residues. The V gene end was trimmed by 0 bases and the J gene end by 3 bases; junction bases not matched to a gene: 2. Sequencing was performed on peripheral blood, taken 28 days after the second AZD1222 dose. The V gene is TRBV5-1, the J gene TRBJ2-2; TRBD2 agrees at 7 bases. This TCR derives from an adult who received the AZD1222 COVID-19 vaccine. CDR3 sequence (DNA): TGCGCCAGCAGCTTGGTTCTAGCGGACACCGGGGAGCTGTTTTTT. It translates to CASSLVLADTGELFF.